These 3 T cell receptor beta chains were sequenced from one sample in a study of shared clonotypes between healthy human individuals (dated by TCRdb to about 2020). Preparation of the library involved the immunoSEQ multiplex PCR assay. The immuneACCESS repertoire file appears here via TCRdb, limited to in-frame rearrangements. These files lack a portion of the clones; in checked studies, under half of the deficit traces to unresolved V genes, and the cause of the others is not known. The sample table shows 950,000 to 1,100,000 clones, and roughly 74% are seen once. The top ten clones comprise roughly 0.65% of the sample. Sequencing used memory CD4+ T cells from PBMCs. The cell subset or site label, read with the paper, signifies: CD45RA-negative fraction. The receptors derive from a man aged 18-30 years in good health. Some clones in this sample may be carry-over from other donors' samples.

This clone was observed a handful of times. This chain connects TRBV7-9 to TRBJ2-5; 9 bases map to TRBD2. The J call is uncertain, as TRBJ2-7 better fits the DNA end. CDR1 and CDR2 from the germline V gene are SEHNR and FQNEAQ (reference sequence). This CDR3 has 15 residues. CDR3 loop: CASSPRTSEGGEQYF. CDR3 DNA: TGTGCCAGCAGCCCCCGGACTAGCGAGGGAGGCGAGCAGTACTTC.

The chain is built from TRBV5-1 and TRBJ2-5, with a weak D call TRBD2 (6 bases). V was shortened by 7 bases and J by 2 bases, with 12 bases between the two germline ends. The CDR3 runs 13 residues. The germline gives CDR1 SGHRS, CDR2 YFSETQ. CDR3: CASREFPQETQYF. The CDR3 bases are TGCGCCAGCCGGGAGTTTCCTCAAGAGACCCAGTACTTC.

The chain is built from TRBV6-1 and TRBJ1-1, with a weak D call TRBD1 (5 bases). The germline gives CDR1 MNHNS, CDR2 SASEGT. Trimming stripped 3 bases from V and 3 bases from J, with 11 bases between. The CDR3 length is 14 residues. In nucleotides, the CDR3 is TGTGCCAGCAGTGAGGGTATAGGGGACACTGAAGCTTTCTTT. Encoded protein: CASSEGIGDTEAFF.